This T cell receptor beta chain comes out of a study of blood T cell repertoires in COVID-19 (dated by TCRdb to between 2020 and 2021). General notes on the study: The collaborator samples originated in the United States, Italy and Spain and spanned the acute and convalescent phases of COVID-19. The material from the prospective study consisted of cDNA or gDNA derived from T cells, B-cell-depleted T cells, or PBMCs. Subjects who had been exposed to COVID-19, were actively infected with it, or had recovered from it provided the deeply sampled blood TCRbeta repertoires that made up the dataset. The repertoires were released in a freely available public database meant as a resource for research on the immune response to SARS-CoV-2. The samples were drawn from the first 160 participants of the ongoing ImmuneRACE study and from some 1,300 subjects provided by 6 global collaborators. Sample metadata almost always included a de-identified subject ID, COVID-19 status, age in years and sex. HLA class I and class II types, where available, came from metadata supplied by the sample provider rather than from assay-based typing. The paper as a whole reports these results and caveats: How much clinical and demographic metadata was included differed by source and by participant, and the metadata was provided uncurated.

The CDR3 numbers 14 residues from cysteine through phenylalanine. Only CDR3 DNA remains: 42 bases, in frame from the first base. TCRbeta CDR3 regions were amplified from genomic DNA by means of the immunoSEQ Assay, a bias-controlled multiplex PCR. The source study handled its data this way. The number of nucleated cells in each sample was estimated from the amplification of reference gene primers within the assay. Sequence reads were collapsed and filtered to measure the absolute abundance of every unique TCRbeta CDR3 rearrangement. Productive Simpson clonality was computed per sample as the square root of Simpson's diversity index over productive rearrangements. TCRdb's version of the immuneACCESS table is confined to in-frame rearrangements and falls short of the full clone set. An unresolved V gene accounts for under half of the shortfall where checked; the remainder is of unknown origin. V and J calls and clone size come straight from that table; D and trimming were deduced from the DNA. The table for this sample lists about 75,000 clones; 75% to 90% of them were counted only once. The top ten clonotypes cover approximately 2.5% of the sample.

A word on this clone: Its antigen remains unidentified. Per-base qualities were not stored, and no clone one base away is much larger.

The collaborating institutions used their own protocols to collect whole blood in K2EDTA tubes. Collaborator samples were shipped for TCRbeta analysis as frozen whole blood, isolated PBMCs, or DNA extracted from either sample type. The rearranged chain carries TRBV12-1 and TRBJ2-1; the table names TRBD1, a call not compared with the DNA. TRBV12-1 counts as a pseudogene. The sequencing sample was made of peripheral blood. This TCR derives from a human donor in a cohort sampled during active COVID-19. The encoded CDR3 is CASTPRDTYNEQFF. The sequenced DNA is TGTGCCAGCACCCCTCGGGACACCTACAATGAGCAGTTCTTC.